The 7 T cell receptor beta chains presented below share a single source sample, sequenced in a study of blood T cell repertoires in COVID-19. TCRdb's copy holds only in-frame clones and misses some; the assay was immunoSEQ multiplex PCR. The sample has 90,000 to 120,000 clones, about four fifths seen once; the top ten hold around a quarter. The sequenced sample consisted of peripheral blood. Receptor source: a man in his sixties with acute or convalescent COVID-19.

The chain employs TRBV2 and TRBJ1-2, with D possibly TRBD1 on 5 matching bases. Looked up from germline, CDR1 is SNHLY and CDR2 is FYNNEI. V gave up 4 bases and J gave up 4 bases, with 10 bases separating them. The CDR3 has 13 amino acids. CDR3 in DNA: TGTGCCAGCAGTGGGATAGACAGCTATGGCTACACCTTC. It yields the protein CASSGIDSYGYTF.

The CDR3 DNA is TGTGCCACCAGCAGAGAGGCGGGAGGGGGCCAAGAGACCCAGTACTTC. Its protein is CATSREAGGGQETQYF. J is TRBJ2-5 and V is TRBV15, with 9 bases fitting TRBD2. The V gene end was trimmed by 0 bases and the J gene end by 1 base; junction bases not matched to a gene: 3. Looked up from germline, CDR1 is LNHNV and CDR2 is YYDKDF (reference sequence). The CDR3 is made up of 16 amino acids.

This clone was counted a few times. The DNA of the CDR3 is TGTGCCATCGGACAGGGGGTCAACAATGAGCAGTTCTTC. It encodes CAIGQGVNNEQFF. The V gene is TRBV10-3, the J gene TRBJ2-1; 10 bases align to TRBD1. V was pared by 8 bases and J by 5 bases, with 3 bases of the junction left unmatched. Germline V gene sequence: CDR1 ENHRY, CDR2 SYGVKD. The CDR3 covers 13 residues.

The V and J genes are TRBV5-1 and TRBJ2-1; 9 bases line up with TRBD2. CDR1 and CDR2 (germline): SGHRS, YFSETQ. The CDR3 has 16 residues. V shed 1 base, J shed 0 bases, and the junction held 2 bases outside the gene matches. In DNA, the CDR3 is TGCGCCAGCAGCTTGACAGCGGGAGGCTCCTACAATGAGCAGTTCTTC. This gives the protein CASSLTAGGSYNEQFF.

The rearrangement joins TRBV7-9 to TRBJ2-3, with 10 bases fitting TRBD2. Trimming removed 5 bases from V and 3 bases from J; junction bases left unmatched: 8. This CDR3 region has 16 residues. Germline V CDR1 and CDR2: SEHNR, FQNEAQ (reference sequence). CDR3 residues: CASSTPRAGGTDTQYF. In nucleotides, the CDR3 is TGTGCCAGCAGCACACCTAGAGCGGGAGGGACAGATACGCAGTATTTT.

This clone came up once. The chain joins TRBV18 to TRBJ2-2; 10 nucleotides agree with TRBD1. V dropped 0 bases and J dropped 4; count of bases not matched to a gene: 5. This CDR3 comprises 17 residues. Germline V gene sequence: CDR1 KGHSH, CDR2 LQKENI. CDR3 in DNA: TGTGCCAGCTCACCACCAATGGGACAGGGGCCCACCGGGGAGCTGTTTTTT. The encoded protein is CASSPPMGQGPTGELFF.

This clone was observed a single time. The chain employs TRBV27 and TRBJ2-5, with a possible D match to TRBD1 (6 bases). The germline CDR1 and CDR2 sequences are MNHEY and SMNVEV (reference sequence). The CDR3 covers 15 residues. V gave up 6 bases and J gave up 4 bases, with 18 bases separating them. The CDR3 coding sequence is TGTGCCAGCAGGCCCCAGACAGGCCTCGTAGAGACCCAGTACTTC. Its protein is CASRPQTGLVETQYF.